This T cell receptor beta chain was identified during a study of a mutant IDH1 vaccine in newly diagnosed glioma. Overall study: Patients under treatment included about 62% males and 37.5% females and had a mean age of approximately 40 years. Patients' prior therapy spanned radiotherapy, temozolomide, or both; most underwent both. Study-level results: Altogether, 93.3% of patients exhibited vaccine-induced immune responses. Pseudoprogression appeared unlinked to shifts in leading peripheral T cell clonotypes.

The CDR3 is 14 amino acids. J lost 6 bases, V lost 4 bases, and 7 bases had no gene match. Germline CDR1 and CDR2: SGHDT and YYEEEE. Using immunoSEQ multiplex PCR, the repertoire was profiled, and TCRdb retains in-frame clones only, with some absent. Among approximately 92,000 clones, 83% were seen once, and the ten largest hold around 7%. Time point in this sample: baseline, week 1 (first vaccination visit). Described treatment: pre-vaccination baseline after standard-of-care therapy. This clone was counted only a few times. Its specificity is not known. The source is a woman aged 45-65 years with glioma. The sequences come from PBMCs, collected from a glioma patient treated with radiotherapy, temozolomide or both. The chain carries TRBV5-6 and TRBJ1-1; 9 positions agree with TRBD1. In DNA, the CDR3 is TGTGCCAGCAGCCTCCGGGACAGGGTCCCTGAAGCTTTCTTT. It is translated as CASSLRDRVPEAFF.